A selection of T cell receptor beta chains follows, all from one sample in a study of T-cell reconstitution after alpha-beta-depleted transplantation in children. TCRdb used MiXCR to reprocess the PCR reads, holding one entry per CDR3 protein. The repertoire includes 550,000 to 600,000 distinct CDR3 sequences, more than 20% of them detected once, and around an eighth sits in the top ten. The specimen was PBMCs, mostly from graft donor cells, collected 360 days after TCRalphabeta/CD19-depleted stem cell transplant. Source of these receptors: a boy less than two years old who had a stem cell transplant for acute myeloid leukemia, so the T cells may come from the graft donor. Both conserved end residues are part of each CDR3. The D gene is left open where the match is weak. Size is stated for part of the rows, as once, few or many counts, or as a class when the clone is expanded.

TGTGCCAGCAGCCAAGTTAACTACGAGCAGTACTTC CASSQVNYEQYF . TRBJ2-7 TRBV3-1 12 .
TGCGCCAGCAGCCAAGGGGACAGGGGGCCTTTATACGAGCAGTACTTC CASSQGDRGPLYEQYF . TRBJ2-7 TRBV4-3 16 TRBD1
TGTGCCAGCAGCTTAGTGGCGGCTCTAGACCAAGAGACCCAGTACTTC CASSLVAALDQETQYF . TRBJ2-5 TRBV7-9 16 .
TGTGCCAGCAGCTTGGTGGTAGCAGCGCTCCTCTCCTACGAGCAGTACTTC CASSLVVAALLSYEQYF few TRBJ2-7 TRBV5-5 17 .
TGTGCCAGCAGTTTGAGAGACAGTAGCACAGATACGCAGTATTTT CASSLRDSSTDTQYF many TRBJ2-3 TRBV27 15 .
TGCAGTGCTAGCCTGCCGATTTTCACAGATACGCAGTATTTT CSASLPIFTDTQYF few TRBJ2-3 TRBV20-1 14 .
TGTGCCAGCAGCGAGGGGGGCTATAGCAATCAGCCCCAGCATTTT CASSEGGYSNQPQHF few TRBJ1-5 TRBV7-2 15 .
TGCAGTGCGGGGCTAGCGGGGGTTCAAGTTCAGTACTTC CSAGLAGVQVQYF . TRBJ2-4 TRBV20-1 13 TRBD2
TGTGCCAGCAGTTACTATACGGTGGGACAAGAGACCCAGTACTTC CASSYYTVGQETQYF many TRBJ2-5 TRBV6-5 15 .
TGCGCCAGCAGCTCCCATAGCGGGATTGGCGGGGGCACAGATACGCAGTATTTT CASSSHSGIGGGTDTQYF . TRBJ2-3 TRBV5-1 18 TRBD2
TGTGCCAGCAGTTTAAGGGAGGTCACTGAAGCTTTCTTT CASSLREVTEAFF . TRBJ1-1 TRBV12-3/TRBV12-4 13 .
TGTGCCAGTAGTGTTTCGGGACAGGGCGCAATAATGGATTTT CASSVSGQGAIMDF many TRBJ2-3 TRBV19 14 TRBD1
TGCGCCAGCAGCTTGAGGACAGGGCAGTACTCCTACGAGCAGTACTTC CASSLRTGQYSYEQYF . TRBJ2-7 TRBV5-1 16 TRBD1
TGCAGCGTTGAAGCACGGACAAGCACAGATACGCAGTATTTT CSVEARTSTDTQYF . TRBJ2-3 TRBV29-1 14 .
TGTGCCAGCAGTTACTCCGACTTCGAAGAGACCCAGTACTTC CASSYSDFEETQYF . TRBJ2-5 TRBV6-5 14 .
TGCGCCAGCAGCTTGGATCGGCTAGCGGGGCTCACAGATACGCAGTATTTT CASSLDRLAGLTDTQYF many TRBJ2-3 TRBV5-1 17 TRBD2
TGTGCCAGCAGCTTACTCGGACTAGCCCGCACAGATACGCAGTATTTT CASSLLGLARTDTQYF . TRBJ2-3 TRBV7-2 16 TRBD2
TGTGCCAGCAGAACTAGACAGAATTCACCCCTCCACTTT CASRTRQNSPLHF . TRBJ1-6 TRBV12-3/TRBV12-4 13 .
TGTGCCAGCAGCGTAGGTTCAGGAGGACTTGCAGGAGGAGAGACCCAGTACTTC CASSVGSGGLAGGETQYF . TRBJ2-5 TRBV9 18 .
TGTGCCAGCAGCACTCGAAGCGCGTCCCGGGACATAGTGGAGACCCAGTACTTC CASSTRSASRDIVETQYF . TRBJ2-5 TRBV11-1 18 .
TGCGCCAGCAGCGTGACGGATTATAATTCACCCCTCCACTTT CASSVTDYNSPLHF . TRBJ1-6 TRBV5-1 14 .
TGTGCCAGCAGCTCGAACCTAGGGGGTTCCTACAATGAGCAGTTCTTC CASSSNLGGSYNEQFF once TRBJ2-1 TRBV7-9 16 .
TGCAGTGCTAGAGATCTGGGGCAACGTAACACTGAAGCTTTCTTT CSARDLGQRNTEAFF few TRBJ1-1 TRBV20-1 15 .
TGTGCCAGCAGTCTCCCGTCGGGACTCCCGACGAATGAGCAGTTCTTC CASSLPSGLPTNEQFF . TRBJ2-1 TRBV27 16 .
TGTGCCAGCAGTTCCTCCGGGACAGGGGGCACTGAAGCTTTCTTT CASSSSGTGGTEAFF . TRBJ1-1 TRBV12-3/TRBV12-4 15 TRBD1
TGTGCCAGCAGCTTATGGCCCGATTCGAACACCGGGGAGCTGTTTTTT CASSLWPDSNTGELFF many TRBJ2-2 TRBV7-6 16 .
TGCAGCGTTATCCCAATCTCCTACAATGAGCAGTTCTTC CSVIPISYNEQFF many TRBJ2-1 TRBV29-1 13 .
TGCAGTGCGGGAGTCGACACGGACAGGGCCGAGACCCAGTACTTC CSAGVDTDRAETQYF . TRBJ2-5 TRBV20-1 15 TRBD1
TGTGCCAGCAGTTCGCTGCGATGGGATTCACCCCTCCACTTT CASSSLRWDSPLHF . TRBJ1-6 TRBV6-5 14 .
TGTGCCACCAGCAGAGGTAGGGCCCCCTACGAGCAGTACTTC CATSRGRAPYEQYF . TRBJ2-7 TRBV15 14 .
TGTGCCAGCAGTCAAGGTAGTGGGAATGAGCAGTTCTTC CASSQGSGNEQFF many TRBJ2-1 TRBV2 13 .
TGTGCCAGCCACCAGGGTCCTACAGATACGCAGTATTTT CASHQGPTDTQYF . TRBJ2-3 TRBV5-5 13 .
TGTGCCAGCAGCCGGGGACAGGGGAGCTACAATGAGCAGTTCTTC CASSRGQGSYNEQFF many TRBJ2-1 TRBV5-1 15 TRBD1
TGCGCCAGCAGCTTAGGGGGCAGGTTGGTCACTGAAGCTTTCTTT CASSLGGRLVTEAFF . TRBJ1-1 TRBV5-1 15 TRBD1
TGCAGTGCCCCGGGGGTAGCGGGATCTAGCACAGATATGCAGTATTTT CSAPGVAGSSTDMQYF . TRBJ2-3 TRBV20-1 16 TRBD2
TGCGCCAGCAGGGCCGGGACGGCAGGCTACGAGCAGTACTTC CASRAGTAGYEQYF . TRBJ2-7 TRBV5-1 14 .
TGTGCCAGCGGGGGGACAGGGAGTGGGGACACCGGGGAGCTGTTTTTT CASGGTGSGDTGELFF many TRBJ2-2 TRBV12-3/TRBV12-4 16 TRBD1
TGTGCCAGCAGTTTTTTGCAGGACGGAAGAGCCAAAAACATTCAGTACTTC CASSFLQDGRAKNIQYF many TRBJ2-4 TRBV12-3/TRBV12-4 17 .
TGTGCCAGCAGCTTAGGGAACCGGGACAGGGGGATAGGTGAGCAGTTCTTC CASSLGNRDRGIGEQFF few TRBJ2-1 TRBV7-6 17 TRBD1
TGTGCCAGCACCCAGGGAACTGAAGCTTTCTTT CASTQGTEAFF many TRBJ1-1 TRBV6-5 11 .
TGTGCCAGCAGCCAGGGGTTTTCCAAAAACATTCAGTACTTC CASSQGFSKNIQYF few TRBJ2-4 TRBV4-2 14 .
TGTGCCAGCAGCGTAGACGGTAGCGGGGGTTACAATGAGCAGTTCTTC CASSVDGSGGYNEQFF few TRBJ2-1 TRBV9 16 TRBD2
TGCGCCAGCAGGGTTACAGGGCTCACAGATACGCAGTATTTT CASRVTGLTDTQYF . TRBJ2-3 TRBV5-1 14 .
TGTGCCAGCAGTCCCCCGGGACCGCCAGCAACTAATGAAAAACTGTTTTTT CASSPPGPPATNEKLFF . TRBJ1-4 TRBV27 17 .
TGTGCCAGCAGAACAGGGGGCGTTCAGCCCCAGCATTTT CASRTGGVQPQHF few TRBJ1-5 TRBV21-1 13 .
TGCAGTGCGGCCTCGGACAGCGAGGAACCTCTTGGGGGCTACACCTTC CSAASDSEEPLGGYTF few TRBJ1-2 TRBV20-1 16 .
TGTGCCAGCAGTCTTAAACTGAACACCGGGGAGCTGTTTTTT CASSLKLNTGELFF many TRBJ2-2 TRBV7-8 14 .
TGTGCCAGCAGCTTAGAACAGTCCCACTATGGCTACACCTTC CASSLEQSHYGYTF few TRBJ1-2 TRBV7-2 14 .
TGCAGTGCTAGGGGACTAGCCCTCCCTGAGACCCAGTACTTC CSARGLALPETQYF . TRBJ2-5 TRBV20-1 14 TRBD2
TGCAGCGTCGTCTTCCCTCGGTTGCGGCGGGGTCCCTATGGCTACACCTTC CSVVFPRLRRGPYGYTF . TRBJ1-2 TRBV29-1 17 .
TGTGCCAGCTCGAGGTACGGACTTGCAGATACGCAGTATTTT CASSRYGLADTQYF many TRBJ2-3 TRBV12-3/TRBV12-4 14 .
TGCAGCGTTGAAGCTGGGGGACCCCCCACTGAAGCTTTCTTT CSVEAGGPPTEAFF . TRBJ1-1 TRBV29-1 14 .
TGTGCCAGCAGTTCACAGGGTACGGCCGGGACCCAGTACTTC CASSSQGTAGTQYF few TRBJ2-5 TRBV6-5 14 .
TGTGCCAGCAGTTTATTCCCAGTCGCGAACACCGGGGAGCTGTTTTTT CASSLFPVANTGELFF . TRBJ2-2 TRBV12-3/TRBV12-4 16 .
TGTGCCAGCAGAAGGACAGGGTCGGACAATGAGCAGTTCTTC CASRRTGSDNEQFF few TRBJ2-1 TRBV12-3/TRBV12-4 14 TRBD1
TGTGCCAGCGACGGGGGCTCCTACGAGCAGTACTTC CASDGGSYEQYF . TRBJ2-7 TRBV6-6 12 .
TGTGCCAGCAGGTTCAGGGGCGGCTACACCTTC CASRFRGGYTF many TRBJ1-2 TRBV12-3/TRBV12-4 11 .